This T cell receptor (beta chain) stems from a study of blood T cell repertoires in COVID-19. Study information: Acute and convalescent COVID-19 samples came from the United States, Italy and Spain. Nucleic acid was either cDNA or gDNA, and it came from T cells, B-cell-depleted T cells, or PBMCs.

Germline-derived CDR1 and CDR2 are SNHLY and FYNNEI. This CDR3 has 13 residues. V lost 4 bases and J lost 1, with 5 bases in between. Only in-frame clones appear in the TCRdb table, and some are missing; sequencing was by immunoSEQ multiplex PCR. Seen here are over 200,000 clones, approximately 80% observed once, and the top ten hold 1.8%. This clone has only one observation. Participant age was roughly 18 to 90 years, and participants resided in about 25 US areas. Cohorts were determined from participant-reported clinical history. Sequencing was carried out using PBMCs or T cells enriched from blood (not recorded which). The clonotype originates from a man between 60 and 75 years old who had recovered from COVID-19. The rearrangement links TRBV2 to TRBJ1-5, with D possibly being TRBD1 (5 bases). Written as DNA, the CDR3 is TGTGCCAGCAGTGGGGGCAGCAATCAGCCCCAGCATTTT. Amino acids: CASSGGSNQPQHF. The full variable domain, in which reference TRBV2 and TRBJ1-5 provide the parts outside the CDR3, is EPEVTQTPSHQVTQMGQEVILRCVPISNHLYFYWYRQILGQKVEFLVSFYNNEISEKSEIFDDQFSVERPDGSNFTLKIRSTKLEDSAMYFCASSGGSNQPQHFGDGTRLSIL.